The rows below give T cell receptor beta chains drawn from one sample of a study of blood T cell repertoires in COVID-19. The protocol was immunoSEQ multiplex PCR, while the TCRdb copy is restricted to in-frame clones and leaves out a portion. Of some 150,000 clones in the sample, about nine tenths are singletons; the top ten hold 3.5% to 4.5%. Sequenced sample: peripheral blood. The receptor source for this set is a woman aged 55-75 years with active or convalescent COVID-19. CDR3s include the opening cysteine and the closing phenylalanine or tryptophan. The D gene is left open where the match is weak. Rows may omit the clone size; those that give it use once, few, many or a size class.

>.|.|TRBJ1-3|TRBV5-4
TGTGCCAGCAGCTTTGAGCGCGGTGGAAACACCATATATTTT
CASSFERGGNTIYF
>TRBD2|.|TRBJ2-7|TRBV9
TGTGCCAGCAGCGTAGCGGGTAGCGGGGGGGACAGAATTCACGAGCAGTACTTC
CASSVAGSGGDRIHEQYF
>.|.|TRBJ2-1|TRBV12-3/TRBV12-4
TGTGCCAGCAGTTTGGCGTCGATGGGCCAGTTCTTC
CASSLASMGQFF
>TRBD2|.|TRBJ2-1|TRBV2
TGTGCCAGCAGCCTACAGCGGGGGGGCCAATTTGAGCAGTTCTTC
CASSLQRGGQFEQFF
>.|.|TRBJ2-5|TRBV7-9
TGTGCCAGCAATAGACACAGTAAAGAGACCCAGTACTTC
CASNRHSKETQYF
>.|.|TRBJ1-2|TRBV19
TGTGCCAGTAGTAGGGCGGGACTACTTAACTATGGCTACACCTTC
CASSRAGLLNYGYTF
>TRBD1|.|TRBJ1-4|TRBV18
TGTGCCAGCTCACCTTTGGACAGGGGCCACGAAAAACTGTTTTTT
CASSPLDRGHEKLFF
>TRBD1|once|TRBJ1-1|TRBV7-9
TGTGCCAGCCAAAACAGGGGTATGAACACTGAAGCTTTCTTT
CASQNRGMNTEAFF
>.|once|TRBJ2-1|TRBV5-8
TGTGCCAGCAGCTTGTCCCCCAACTACAATGAGCAGTTCTTC
CASSLSPNYNEQFF
>TRBD2|.|TRBJ2-1|TRBV19
TGTGCCAGTAGTAAGTGGCGGGGGACCTACAATGAGCAGTTCTTC
CASSKWRGTYNEQFF
>.|.|TRBJ2-1|TRBV7-9
TGTGCCAGCAGCTTAGGCAGACTTCTCCATGAGCAGTTCTTC
CASSLGRLLHEQFF
>TRBD1|once|TRBJ2-2|TRBV6-5
TGTGCCAGCAGTTTGGGACAGGGCCCCGGGGAGCTGTTTTTT
CASSLGQGPGELFF
>TRBD1|.|TRBJ1-2|TRBV5-6
TGTGCCAGCAGCTTCCGGGACAGACCCGGCTACACCTTC
CASSFRDRPGYTF
>.|.|TRBJ1-1|TRBV7-2
TGTGCCAGCAGTCTCGTCGGGTACACTGAAGCTTTCTTT
CASSLVGYTEAFF
>.|.|TRBJ1-5|TRBV7-9
TGTGCCAGCAGCCTCGGTGTAGTTCCGGAGCCCCAGCATTTT
CASSLGVVPEPQHF
>.|.|TRBJ1-1|TRBV11-3
TGTGCCAGCAGCCTAACGGGGTACATGAACACTGAAGCTTTCTTT
CASSLTGYMNTEAFF
>TRBD2|.|TRBJ2-3|TRBV10-1
TGCGCCAGCAGCTCCACTAGCGGGGGGCAAACAGATACGCAGTATTTT
CASSSTSGGQTDTQYF
>TRBD1|.|TRBJ2-5|TRBV2
TGTGCCAGCAGCTATAACATACAGGGGTTACAAGAGACCCAGTACTTC
CASSYNIQGLQETQYF
>.|.|TRBJ2-7|TRBV11-3
TGTGCCAGCAGTACAGGGCCCTACGAGCAGTACTTC
CASSTGPYEQYF
>.|.|TRBJ1-5|TRBV19
TGTGCCAGTACAGGGATCTATCAGCCCCAGCATTTT
CASTGIYQPQHF
>.|.|TRBJ2-7|TRBV14
TGTGCCAGCAGCCAAGTTTTGCGGTTCTACGAGCAGTACTTC
CASSQVLRFYEQYF
>TRBD1|.|TRBJ1-1|TRBV25-1
TGTGCCAGCAGTGACCTCGACAGGGGGGTCACTGAAGCTTTCTTT
CASSDLDRGVTEAFF
>.|.|TRBJ2-7|TRBV19
TGTGCCAGTAGTGTACAGGGATACGAGCAGTACTTC
CASSVQGYEQYF
>.|.|TRBJ1-1|TRBV5-1
TGCGCCAGCAGCTTTTCACAGGGATCCAGTGGTGAAGCTTTCTTT
CASSFSQGSSGEAFF
>.|.|TRBJ1-5|TRBV21-1
TGTGCCAGCACCATCGGACAGGGGAACCCTAATCAGCCCCAGCATTTT
CASTIGQGNPNQPQHF
>.|.|TRBJ1-6|TRBV19
TGTGCCAGTAATCTACAGGGAGATTCACCCCTCCACTTT
CASNLQGDSPLHF
>.|once|TRBJ2-7|TRBV5-1
TGCGCCAGCAGCCCGAAGACTGATTACGAGCAGTACTTC
CASSPKTDYEQYF
>TRBD2|.|TRBJ2-1|TRBV7-2
TGTGCCAGCAGCTCTCGACTAGCGGGGAATGAGCAGTTCTTC
CASSSRLAGNEQFF
>.|.|TRBJ2-1|TRBV11-2
TGTGCCAGCAGCTTACGTCCCTCTACCTCTTACAATGAGCAGTTCTTC
CASSLRPSTSYNEQFF
>TRBD2|.|TRBJ2-2|TRBV7-9
TGTGCCAGCAGCTCCCACGGACTAGGCGGAGCCGGGGAGCTGTTTTTT
CASSSHGLGGAGELFF
>.|.|TRBJ2-5|TRBV30
TGTGCCTGGAGTGTAACTAGCTGGGAGACCCAGTACTTC
CAWSVTSWETQYF
>.|once|TRBJ2-1|TRBV6-2/TRBV6-3
TGTGCCAGCAGTTACCAGGGAATGGTTTTTTCGGATGAGCAGTTCTTC
CASSYQGMVFSDEQFF
>.|.|TRBJ1-3|TRBV19
TGTGCCAGTAATTACAGCACGGACACCATATATTTT
CASNYSTDTIYF
>TRBD1|.|TRBJ1-2|TRBV9
TGTGCCAGCAGGGAGGAGGGGGCCCTGCTCGGCGGCTACACCTTC
CASREEGALLGGYTF
>TRBD1|.|TRBJ1-6|TRBV5-1
TGCGCCAGCAGCCGGGACAGCCCTGATTCACCCCTCCACTTT
CASSRDSPDSPLHF
>.|.|TRBJ1-6|TRBV7-2
TGTGCCAGCAGCTTGCGGTCAGGGGCCCTATCCAATTCACCCCTCCACTTT
CASSLRSGALSNSPLHF
>.|.|TRBJ2-7|TRBV7-9
TGTGCCAGCAGCCCGGCCTACGAGCAGTACTTC
CASSPAYEQYF
>TRBD1|once|TRBJ1-1|TRBV5-4
TGTGCCAGCAGCCCGGGACAGGGGGCTTTCTTT
CASSPGQGAFF
>.|.|TRBJ1-6|TRBV5-1
TGCGCCAGCAGCTTGGGCCCCGTCGGGGGAGGCAATTCACCCCTCCACTTT
CASSLGPVGGGNSPLHF
>.|.|TRBJ1-3|TRBV5-1
TGCGCCAGCAGCTCGACAGGTCTCTCTGGAAACACCATATATTTT
CASSSTGLSGNTIYF
>.|.|TRBJ2-7|TRBV4-1
TGCGCCAGCAGCCCTCATGTTCGCCAGTACGAGCAGTACTTC
CASSPHVRQYEQYF
>TRBD1|.|TRBJ2-1|TRBV18
TGTGCCAGCTCCTCCGGGACAGGGACCTACAATGAGCAGTTCTTC
CASSSGTGTYNEQFF
>.|.|TRBJ2-3|TRBV6-1
TGTGCCAGCAGTGAAGTGGGGGGTACGCAGTATTTT
CASSEVGGTQYF
>TRBD1|once|TRBJ1-2|TRBV7-2
TGTGCCAGCAGCTTATCAGGACAGGGAGGTGCTTATGGCTACACCTTC
CASSLSGQGGAYGYTF
>.|few|TRBJ1-2|TRBV3-1/TRBV3-2
TGTGCCAGCAGCCAAGATCTGGGGGGGCCTCGCTACACCTTC
CASSQDLGGPRYTF
>.|.|TRBJ2-3|TRBV7-2
TGTGCCAGCAGCTTAGACAGGGTTGGGGACACAGATACGCAGTATTTT
CASSLDRVGDTDTQYF
>TRBD1|.|TRBJ1-2|TRBV29-1
TGCAGCGCCGACAGGGAGGACGATGGCTACACCTTC
CSADREDDGYTF
>.|.|TRBJ1-6|TRBV4-3
TGCGCCAGCAGCCAAGGCCGGGGAAATTCACCCCTCCACTTT
CASSQGRGNSPLHF
>TRBD1|.|TRBJ1-1|TRBV24-1
TGTGCCACCACTGTGTCAAGGGGGCGGGAAGCTTTCTTT
CATTVSRGREAFF
>.|.|TRBJ1-1|TRBV4-3
TGCGCCAGCAGCCAAGACCGGGTTATGAACACTGAAGCTTTCTTT
CASSQDRVMNTEAFF
>TRBD1|.|TRBJ1-2|TRBV2
TGTGCCAGCAGTCCGACAGGGGGCGCCTATGGCTACACCTTC
CASSPTGGAYGYTF
>.|.|TRBJ1-2|TRBV19
TGTGCCAGTAGTATCGACAGATATAAATTCTATGGCTACACCTTC
CASSIDRYKFYGYTF
>TRBD1|.|TRBJ1-6|TRBV11-2
TGTGCCAGCAGCTTAGAAGGGGGCAGCTTGAATAATTCACCCCTCCACTTT
CASSLEGGSLNNSPLHF
>TRBD2|.|TRBJ2-4|TRBV4-1
TGCGCCAGCAGCCAAGGGGACTTCGCGGGACTAGCGGGGATACTAGCCAAAAACATTCAGTACTTC
CASSQGDFAGLAGILAKNIQYF